Listed below are T cell receptor beta chains from one sample, sequenced in a study of blood T cell repertoires in COVID-19. Measured with immunoSEQ multiplex PCR; TCRdb has only the in-frame clones, and not every one. The sample contains some 93,000 clones, about 89% of which appear only once. Sequencing input: peripheral blood. Receptor source: a man aged 45 to 65 with acute or convalescent COVID-19. Each CDR3 is given with its conserved first and last residue.

v_gene	j_gene	CDR3aa
TRBV7-2	TRBJ1-2	CASSSDRGIYGYTF
TRBV9	TRBJ2-2	CASSPSGTNTGELFF
TRBV27	TRBJ1-1	CASSPGHMNTEAFF
TRBV10-3	TRBJ2-7	CAIRDDGGTYEQYF
TRBV7-9	TRBJ1-4	CASSLIRGRDGEKLFF
TRBV2	TRBJ2-2	CASSAAGRTGELFF
TRBV6-4	TRBJ2-1	CASSREIVGNEQFF
TRBV19	TRBJ2-7	CASSIGTSGPYEQYF
TRBV7-9	TRBJ2-2	CASRVRTTNTGELFF
TRBV19	TRBJ1-1	CASSIDRNTEAFF
TRBV9	TRBJ2-3	CASSARHSGITDTQYF
TRBV5-8	TRBJ2-7	CASSLEAASSYEQYF
TRBV3-1/TRBV3-2	TRBJ2-5	CASSSTGQETQYF
TRBV14	TRBJ2-2	CASSPLAGATGELFF
TRBV2	TRBJ1-2	CASSPDRGIRNTGYTF
TRBV5-1	TRBJ2-5	CATSRGDSQETQYF
TRBV7-9	TRBJ2-3	CASSLDTGTQYF
TRBV6-6	TRBJ2-2	CASTGTSGSRGELFF
TRBV5-4	TRBJ1-3	CASSPGNSGNTIYF
TRBV7-2	TRBJ1-1	CASSSTRQGLVAFF
TRBV9	TRBJ2-1	CASSATSGPYNEQFF
TRBV3-1/TRBV3-2	TRBJ1-1	CASSQREENTEAFF
TRBV10-3	TRBJ2-1	CAISNSGRGYNEQFF
TRBV27	TRBJ1-1	CASSSDGDTEAFF
TRBV9	TRBJ2-2	CASSVGEKARGTGELFF
TRBV3-1/TRBV3-2	TRBJ2-5	CASSLPGQGRETQYF
TRBV9	TRBJ2-1	CASSTRGTSGTTRRNEQFF
TRBV6-2/TRBV6-3	TRBJ2-3	CASSKLGDTQYF
TRBV5-1	TRBJ1-1	CASSPLSRASEAFF
TRBV11-2	TRBJ2-1	CASSSRPGYPAYNEQFF
TRBV5-5	TRBJ1-4	CASSLAVAPNEKLFF
TRBV7-9	TRBJ2-7	CASSPGTGEARPYEQYF
TRBV11-2	TRBJ2-1	CASSFSGSFVTSSYNEQFF
TRBV5-1	TRBJ2-1	CASSGGLAGGRSSYNEQFF
TRBV15	TRBJ2-4	CATSRGDRENIQYF
TRBV24-1	TRBJ2-5	CATSLETQYF
TRBV28	TRBJ2-3	CASRIRDTTPTDTQYF
TRBV5-6	TRBJ2-1	CASRSEAEQFF
TRBV7-9	TRBJ2-3	CASSSGSYTSTDTQYF
TRBV25-1	TRBJ2-1	CASSERAGLLWFF
TRBV6-5	TRBJ2-2	CASSPDRGSGELFF
TRBV18	TRBJ2-2	CASSPGGTGELFF
TRBV12-3/TRBV12-4	TRBJ2-1	CASSLRVNEQFF
TRBV6-5	TRBJ2-1	CASSYSLAGGPLEQFF
TRBV19	TRBJ1-5	CASSTWTGGSNQPQHF
TRBV7-8	TRBJ2-1	CASVARRTVLYNEQFF
TRBV28	TRBJ2-2	CASTPDRETGELFF
TRBV7-9	TRBJ1-2	CASRNTGVSASGYTF
TRBV6-6	TRBJ2-2	CASSYTGGRNTGELFF
TRBV5-1	TRBJ2-2	CASSLGQTNTGELFF
TRBV6-8	TRBJ1-5	CASSYRGDRAEYSNQPQHF
TRBV27	TRBJ2-1	CASSHLGPTEQFF
TRBV15	TRBJ1-3	CATSRVRTTGKNTIYF